Listed here are 29 T cell receptor beta chains from one sample, sequenced in a study of blood T cell repertoires in COVID-19. The repertoire was sequenced with immunoSEQ multiplex PCR; TCRdb's copy has only in-frame clones and lacks some. The sample shows 250,000 to 350,000 clones, more than 65% of them seen only once. Input material: peripheral blood. These receptors originate from a person aged 65 to 85 with COVID-19, enrolled during active disease.

V gene TRBV2 combines with J gene TRBJ2-3; 9 bases are shared with TRBD2. Trimming cost V 5 bases and J 9 bases; bases outside gene matches: 3. This CDR3 is 12 amino acids long. Looked up from germline, CDR1 is SNHLY and CDR2 is FYNNEI. CDR3 residues: CASSRLAETQYF. CDR3 in DNA: TGTGCCAGCAGTCGACTAGCGGAGACGCAGTATTTT. Based on the CDR3 plus reference TRBV2 and TRBJ2-3, the full variable domain is EPEVTQTPSHQVTQMGQEVILRCVPISNHLYFYWYRQILGQKVEFLVSFYNNEISEKSEIFDDQFSVERPDGSNFTLKIRSTKLEDSAMYFCASSRLAETQYFGPGTRLTVL.

This clone was detected a few times. The V gene is TRBV4-1, the J gene TRBJ1-2; the D is unclear. CDR3 size: 14 residues. The germline V gene encodes CDR1 MGHRA and CDR2 YSYEKL. Trimming took off 0 bases at V and 7 bases at J, with 12 bases between the two ends. CDR3 nucleotide sequence: TGCGCCAGCAGCCAAGATACCGATAGGAGTGGCTACACCTTC. The encoded protein is CASSQDTDRSGYTF.

The rearrangement links TRBV5-1 to TRBJ1-4; 10 nucleotides match TRBD1. The germline gives CDR1 SGHRS, CDR2 YFSETQ. The CDR3 sequence is 15 residues long. Losses at the gene ends were 2 bases for V and 6 bases for J; bases not matched to a gene: 4. The CDR3 loop reads CASSFAGTGDEKLFF. The CDR3, as DNA: TGCGCCAGCAGCTTTGCCGGGACAGGGGATGAAAAACTGTTTTTT.

J is TRBJ1-6 and V is TRBV21-1; the table calls TRBD1, which could not be checked here. TRBV21-1 corresponds to a pseudogene. The length of the CDR3 is 17 residues. CDR3 coding DNA: TGTGCCAGCAGCCCTAACCTGGTCCGAAGGGGCCGATCACCCCTCCACTTT. Protein: CASSPNLVRRGRSPLHF.

The chain has TRBV2 and TRBJ2-6; D perhaps matches TRBD2 (7 bases). Trimming shortened V by 6 bases and J by 1 base, and 13 bases separated the two germline ends. The CDR3 loop spans 16 amino acids. Germline V gives CDR1 SNHLY, CDR2 FYNNEI. The CDR3 coding sequence is TGTGCCAGCAGCGGACTAGGGGGATCTGGGGCCAACGTCCTGACTTTC. Translating it yields CASSGLGGSGANVLTF.

This chain joins TRBV28 and TRBJ1-4; perhaps TRBD1 as D (6 bases). Trimming stripped 3 bases from V and 11 bases from J, with 13 bases between. This CDR3 region has 13 residues. Germline V gene sequence: CDR1 MDHEN, CDR2 SYDVKM. The CDR3 DNA sequence: TGTGCCAGCAGTTTGTCAGGGGCTAATAAACTGTTTTTT. Its protein is CASSLSGANKLFF. Based on the CDR3 plus reference TRBV28 and TRBJ1-4, the full variable domain is DVKVTQSSRYLVKRTGEKVFLECVQDMDHENMFWYRQDPGLGLRLIYFSYDVKMKEKGDIPEGYSVSREKKERFSLILESASTNQTSMYLCASSLSGANKLFFGSGTQLSVL.

The chain uses TRBV29-1 and TRBJ2-3, with D possibly TRBD2 on 6 matching bases. V was cut by 4 bases and J by 0 bases, with 17 bases left in between. The germline CDR1 and CDR2 sequences are SQVTM and ANQGSEA. The CDR3 is 16 residues long. CDR3 in amino acids: CSVGVTSSGSTDTQYF. CDR3 DNA: TGCAGCGTTGGTGTTACGAGTAGCGGTAGCACAGATACGCAGTATTTT.

The gene calls are TRBV7-8 and TRBJ2-1, with TRBD1 identical over 7 bases. This CDR3 has 13 residues. V was clipped by 4 bases and J by 8 bases; unmatched bases: 5. Germline V lookup: CDR1 SGHVS, CDR2 FQNEAQ. The CDR3: CASSWRQGDEQFF. The CDR3 DNA is TGTGCCAGCAGCTGGAGACAGGGCGATGAGCAGTTCTTC.

The chain couples TRBV11-2 to TRBJ2-5, with a weak D call TRBD1 (5 bases). The germline CDR1 and CDR2 sequences are SGHAT and FQNNGV. This CDR3 comprises 13 residues. Trimming cost V 5 bases and J 3 bases, with 10 bases left between them. In nucleotides, the CDR3 is TGTGCCAGCAGCCCATGGACAAAAGAGACCCAGTACTTC. Translating gives CASSPWTKETQYF.

This chain uses TRBV7-9 with TRBJ1-2; D not resolved. The CDR3 is 14 residues long. The V gene lost 4 bases and the J gene lost 4 bases, with 13 bases spanning the gap. CDR1 and CDR2 (germline): SEHNR, FQNEAQ (reference sequence). The CDR3 DNA follows: TGTGCCAGCAGCTCTCCGGTGGAGGTCTATGGCTACACCTTC. This sequence encodes CASSSPVEVYGYTF. Using reference TRBV7-9 and TRBJ1-2 for the parts outside the CDR3, the full variable domain is DTGVSQNPRHKITKRGQNVTFRCDPISEHNRLYWYRQTLGQGPEFLTYFQNEAQLEKSRLLSDRFSAERPKGSFSTLEIQRTEQGDSAMYLCASSSPVEVYGYTFGSGTRLTVV.

V usage is TRBV15 and J usage is TRBJ2-5; 7 bases fit TRBD2. Germline CDR1 and CDR2: LNHNV and YYDKDF (reference sequence). The CDR3 runs to 21 residues. V lost 2 bases to trimming and J lost 5 bases; unmatched junction nucleotides: 26. The DNA of the CDR3 is TGTGCCACCAGCAGACCCTTCGGACAAAACCCGGGCGGGAGTAAATGGGAGACCCAGTACTTC. It is translated as CATSRPFGQNPGGSKWETQYF.

The rearrangement uses TRBV28 and TRBJ2-5, with a weak D call TRBD1 (5 bases). This CDR3 spans 14 amino acids. Germline assignment: CDR1 MDHEN and CDR2 SYDVKM. Trimming took 8 bases from V and 5 from J, leaving 18 bases between them. CDR3 sequence: CASPNLQGGETQYF. For the CDR3, the DNA is TGTGCCAGCCCCAACCTTCAGGGTGGGGAGACCCAGTACTTC.

The chain uses TRBV30 and TRBJ2-1; TRBD2 matches 16 bases. CDR1 is GTSNPN and CDR2 is SVGIG in the germline V gene (reference sequence). Trimming at V came to 3 bases and at J to 6 bases, leaving 5 bases not matched to a gene. The CDR3 runs to 16 residues. CDR3 sequence reads: CAWSQGLAGGPNEQFF. The CDR3 coding sequence is TGTGCCTGGAGCCAGGGACTAGCGGGAGGGCCCAATGAGCAGTTCTTC.

This chain uses TRBV7-3 with TRBJ2-5; D might be TRBD1 (5 bases). CDR1 and CDR2 from the germline V gene are SGHTA and FQGTGA. The CDR3 is made up of 14 amino acids. V gave up 2 bases and J gave up 7 bases, with 14 bases separating them. In DNA form, the CDR3 reads TGTGCCAGCAGCTTAGGGGCAGCGTCGGTGACCCAGTACTTC. Its protein product is CASSLGAASVTQYF.

This clone was counted a few times. The chain recombines TRBV5-4 with TRBJ2-4, with a possible D match to TRBD2 (6 bases). Germline V gives CDR1 SGHNT, CDR2 YYREEE (reference sequence). This CDR3 has 15 amino acids. The CDR3 DNA is TGTGCTTACAGCGAATCGGGACTAGCCAAAAACATTCAGTACTTC. It encodes CAYSESGLAKNIQYF. The full variable domain, with the rest looked up from reference TRBV5-4 and TRBJ2-4, is ETGVTQSPTHLIKTRGQQVTLRCSSQSGHNTVSWYQQALGQGPQFIFQYYREEENGRGNFPPRFSGLQFPNYSSELNVNALELDDSALYLCAYSESGLAKNIQYFGAGTRLSVL.

The chain uses TRBV6-5 and TRBJ2-1, with D perhaps TRBD2 (6 bases). V shed 10 bases and J shed 3 bases, with 13 bases lying between them. CDR3 length: 13 amino acids. The germline V gene has CDR1 MNHEY and CDR2 SVGAGI. The CDR3 DNA is TGTGCCACCGAGCTAGCGATCTACAATGAGCAGTTCTTC. It codes for CATELAIYNEQFF.

The CDR3, as DNA: TGTGCCAGTAGTATGGCGAGGACTAGCGGAGGCGAGCAGTACTTC. Residues: CASSMARTSGGEQYF. This chain links TRBV19 with TRBJ2-7; 10 bases are shared with TRBD2. The V and J ends lost 3 bases and 6 bases, in that order; junction bases with no gene match: 8. CDR1 is LNHDA, CDR2 SQIVND, per germline (reference sequence). This CDR3 has 15 residues.

For the CDR3, the DNA is TGTGCCTCCATTCGGAGCTTTAATGAAAAACTGTTTTTT. Protein product: CASIRSFNEKLFF. The chain links TRBV28 to TRBJ1-4; no reliable D call. Germline V gene sequence: CDR1 MDHEN, CDR2 SYDVKM. V was clipped by 11 bases and J by 4 bases, with 14 bases between them. CDR3 length equals 13 residues.

The V call is TRBV14, the J call TRBJ2-7, with 9 bases identical to TRBD1. This CDR3 has 15 residues. V lost 1 base, J lost 4 bases, and 5 bases stayed unmatched. CDR1 is SGHDN, CDR2 FVKESK, per germline. CDR3 sequence: CASSQGLTGGYEQYF. CDR3 sequence (DNA): TGTGCCAGCAGCCAAGGATTGACAGGGGGGTACGAGCAGTACTTC.

V usage is TRBV6-5 and J usage is TRBJ2-1, with D unclear. Trimming left V 2 bases short and J 0 bases short, with 8 bases between. Germline CDR1 reads MNHEY; CDR2 reads SVGAGI. The CDR3 length is 15 residues. The CDR3 nucleotides read TGTGCCAGCAGTTACAAGTACAGCTCCTACAATGAGCAGTTCTTC. Translated: CASSYKYSSYNEQFF.

In this sample, this clone turned up a few times. The chain carries TRBV5-1 and TRBJ1-4; 8 nucleotides agree with TRBD1. V shed 1 base and J 4 bases; nucleotides not matched to a gene: 3. This CDR3 has 15 amino acids. Germline V gene sequence: CDR1 SGHRS, CDR2 YFSETQ. The CDR3 loop is CASSLQGARNEKLFF. DNA of the CDR3: TGCGCCAGCAGCTTGCAGGGGGCCCGTAATGAAAAACTGTTTTTT.

V is TRBV7-2 and J is TRBJ2-7; possible D gene TRBD1, 6 bases. The V and J ends lost 1 base and 1 base respectively, with 8 bases between them. The CDR3 is 14 amino acids. From germline, CDR1 is SGHTA and CDR2 FQGNSA. The DNA for the CDR3 is TGTGCCAGCAGCTTAGTTCAGGGGTCCTACGAGCAGTACTTC. Protein product: CASSLVQGSYEQYF.

The chain uses TRBV14 and TRBJ1-2; D unresolved. Germline V gene data show CDR1 as SGHDN and CDR2 as FVKESK. This CDR3 is built from 14 residues. V was cut by 0 bases and J by 4 bases, with 9 bases left in between. The CDR3, as DNA: TGTGCCAGCAGCCAAGATAACAGATTCTATGGCTACACCTTC. Its translation: CASSQDNRFYGYTF. Complete variable domain (other parts from reference TRBV14 and TRBJ1-2): EAGVTQFPSHSVIEKGQTVTLRCDPISGHDNLYWYRRVMGKEIKFLLHFVKESKQDESGMPNNRFLAERTGGTYSTLKVQPAELEDSGVYFCASSQDNRFYGYTFGSGTRLTVV.

The chain is built from TRBV15 and TRBJ2-1; 8 bases match TRBD1. This CDR3 has 14 residues. The J segment lost 11 bases and the V segment lost 0 bases, leaving 6 bases of the junction unmatched. Looked up from germline, CDR1 is LNHNV and CDR2 is YYDKDF (reference sequence). The CDR3 DNA is TGTGCCACCAGCAGAGATAGGGGACAGGAGAAGCAGTTCTTC. Protein sequence: CATSRDRGQEKQFF. The variable domain in full, with the rest retrieved from reference TRBV15 and TRBJ2-1, is DAMVIQNPRYQVTQFGKPVTLSCSQTLNHNVMYWYQQKSSQAPKLLFHYYDKDFNNEADTPDNFQSRRPNTSFCFLDIRSPGLGDTAMYLCATSRDRGQEKQFFGPGTRLTVL.

This clone occurred a few times. The chain is built from TRBV18 and TRBJ2-1; tentative D call: TRBD1 (6 bases). CDR3 size: 15 residues. With 3 bases removed from V and 7 bases from J, the gap between germline ends came to 16 bases. Germline values: CDR1 KGHSH, CDR2 LQKENI. DNA of the CDR3: TGTGCCAGCTCACCCCCGGCCGGGACACGGAATGAGCAGTTCTTC. Amino acids: CASSPPAGTRNEQFF.

V and J are TRBV5-1 and TRBJ2-7; 8 bases line up with TRBD1. Germline assignment: CDR1 SGHRS and CDR2 YFSETQ. The length of the CDR3 is 16 residues. The V and J ends lost 4 bases and 3 bases, in that order; junction bases with no gene match: 12. The CDR3 loop reads CASSTKWTGKGYEQYF. The CDR3 DNA reads TGCGCCAGCAGCACAAAATGGACAGGGAAAGGCTACGAGCAGTACTTC. Together with reference TRBV5-1 and TRBJ2-7, the CDR3 gives the full variable domain: KAGVTQTPRYLIKTRGQQVTLSCSPISGHRSVSWYQQTPGQGLQFLFEYFSETQRNKGNFPGRFSGRQFSNSRSEMNVSTLELGDSALYLCASSTKWTGKGYEQYFGPGTRLTVT.

This rearrangement joins TRBV28 to TRBJ1-5; a possible D gene is TRBD1 (5 bases). The V end lost 2 bases, the J end lost 6 bases, and 11 bases lay between the germline ends. The germline V gene has CDR1 MDHEN and CDR2 SYDVKM. The CDR3 has 14 amino acids. The CDR3 protein is CASSLGGYGQPQHF. For the CDR3, the DNA is TGTGCCAGCAGTTTAGGGGGGTATGGTCAGCCCCAGCATTTT.

This chain connects TRBV19 to TRBJ1-5; D is undetermined. The CDR3 has 13 residues. Per the germline V gene, CDR1 is LNHDA and CDR2 is SQIVND (reference sequence). V lost 9 bases to trimming and J lost 1 base, with 10 bases between them. The CDR3 nucleotides are TGTGCCAGCACCAAGCGGAGCAATCAGCCCCAGCATTTT. The encoded protein is CASTKRSNQPQHF.

The V call is TRBV7-8, the J call TRBJ2-3; 7 bases map to TRBD1. This CDR3 is built from 17 residues. Germline loops: CDR1 SGHVS, CDR2 FQNEAQ. Germline trimming cut 5 bases from V and 2 bases from J; bases unmatched to any gene: 13. CDR3 residues: CASSANRGLGVTDTQYF. The CDR3 coding sequence is TGTGCCAGCAGCGCCAACAGGGGATTGGGGGTCACAGATACGCAGTATTTT.